Included here is one T cell receptor (beta chain) sequence, with context. Its antigen remains unknown. Through a sample-barcoded 5' primer and a J-beta primer mix, a second PCR was run for roughly 6 to 12 cycles. A single record per CDR3 protein comes from TCRdb applying MiXCR to the 5' RACE reads. The data contain 750,000 to 950,000 distinct CDR3 sequences, under 30% of them seen just once; the ten biggest clones take up 2.5% to 3.5%. The source of the sample is a study of blood T cells in healthy people across ages. In the study overall: Template switching caught about one barcoded beta molecule for each two T cells.

Study observations and caveats: Roughly linear age-related decline in beta diversity appeared, significant by age around 36.

J was trimmed by 6 bases and V by 8 bases; bases with no gene match: 2. The CDR3 length is 13 residues. This sample was also put to use in a study of T cells of mothers and their children. From that study: Every mother produced more than 9 million TCR beta CDR3 reads, whereas every child provided 2.5 million to 3.5 million. Similar thymic selection effects on TCR recombination output appear in pairs, both related and unrelated.

The V and J genes are TRBV12-3 or TRBV12-4 and TRBJ1-4, with 11 bases aligning to TRBD1. The specimen sequenced was blood. The origin of this receptor is a boy aged 5-17 years in good health. The CDR3 region has the DNA TGTGCCAGCGGGGGACAGGGGGATGAAAAACTGTTTTTT. Its protein is CASGGQGDEKLFF.